The sequence of this T cell receptor (beta chain) was determined in a study of OX40 agonist ivuxolimab in advanced cancers. A note on the overall study: Ivuxolimab was an agonistic, fully human IgG2 monoclonal antibody directed against OX40 (CD134), a costimulatory receptor. Intravenous ivuxolimab was administered to patients every 2 weeks at six dose levels: 0.01, 0.1, 0.3, 1.5, 3 and 10 mg/kg. Partial responses occurred in three dose-escalation patients: two with cutaneous melanoma and one with hepatocellular carcinoma. The dose-escalation cohort was about 83% male with a mean age of 60 years, ranging from roughly 20 to 80. Patients were allowed to have had prior anti-PD-1, anti-PD-L1 or anti-CTLA-4 therapy, and 30% to 50% of the dose-escalation patients had previously received checkpoint inhibitors. The paper covers the monotherapy dose-escalation part of the phase I ivuxolimab trial, which included N of about 50 patients. Among the roughly 54 dose-escalation patients, about 19 had hepatocellular carcinoma, 15 or so melanoma, 9 renal cell carcinoma and 9 head and neck cancer. Peripheral TCRbeta sequencing was intended to test whether TCR sequence diversity was altered and clonal T-cell expansion was caused by ivuxolimab.

Broader findings and caveats from the paper: In partial responders in the 0.1-3.0 mg/kg groups, normalized peripheral clonal expansion was found to be among the lowest, especially among CD8+ T cells. The antigen specificity of the peripheral T cells that underwent clonal expansion was not determined. At doses of 0.1 to 3.0 mg/kg, clonal expansion of both CD4+ and CD8+ blood T cells was observed from baseline to week 6. Low levels of normalized T-cell clonal expansion were also seen in some nonresponding patients. After ivuxolimab, expanded clones were on average more numerous among CD8+ T cells than among CD4+ T cells.

About this clone itself: The antigen this receptor binds is unknown. There are no base qualities to consult, and no much larger clone falls within one base.

Based on the germline V gene (reference sequence), the CDR1 and CDR2 sequences are SGHAT and FQDESV. V gives up 0 bases and J gives up 5 bases, and the segment between their germline ends measures 8 bases. The CDR3 numbers 13 residues from cysteine through phenylalanine. Only the CDR3 region is kept as DNA, spanning 39 bases read in frame from base 1. Patients with autoimmune disease history or receiving systemic immunosuppression were excluded from the trial. Peripheral blood for TCR sequencing was drawn from every dose cohort at baseline, at cycle 4 day 1 and at cycle 7 day 1. Samples were obtained from an open-label, multicenter, first-in-human phase I dose-escalation trial of ivuxolimab. The trial enrolled adults with locally advanced or metastatic head and neck squamous cell, hepatocellular, melanoma or renal cell carcinoma. Before TCR sequencing, CD4+ T cells and CD8+ T cells were sorted from peripheral blood as separate populations.

To sequence the TCRbeta CDR3 region, genomic DNA was isolated from the sorted cells. TCRbeta CDR3 regions were sequenced using the immunoSEQ Assay. Entries here come from immuneACCESS through TCRdb and include only in-frame sequences with V and J called. Some clones fail to appear in such tables; in the studies checked, an unresolved V gene covers under half of the shortfall, and the cause of the remainder is unknown. The sample table shows 30,000 to 45,000 clones, and around 87% are seen once. Of the sample, approximately 32% falls within the top ten clones. Here the sequenced sample was CD4+ or CD8+ T cells sorted from blood, taken in a trial of the OX40 agonist ivuxolimab. The sequence is built from TRBV11-1 and TRBJ2-7; TRBD2 is a possible D gene, resting on 5 matching bases. The sequence derives from an adult with an advanced solid tumor such as melanoma, head and neck, liver or kidney cancer. CDR3 sequence: CASSLALADEQYF. The bases are TGTGCCAGCAGCTTAGCCCTAGCAGACGAGCAGTACTTC.